This TCR beta chain is drawn from a study of OX40 agonist ivuxolimab in advanced cancers. Blood sampling was done at baseline, cycle 4 day 1, and cycle 7 day 1. The CDR3 extends over 14 amino acids. Germline V gives CDR1 LNHDA, CDR2 SQIVND (reference sequence). Trimming shortened V by 3 bases and J by 0 bases, and 6 bases separated the two germline ends. Clones were sequenced by immunoSEQ multiplex PCR, and TCRdb holds only the in-frame ones, with some missing. The sample has around 65,000 clones; around 91% are singletons. V gene TRBV19 combines with J gene TRBJ2-4; D not certain. The sample consisted of CD4+ or CD8+ T cells sorted from blood, taken in a trial of the OX40 agonist ivuxolimab. The sequence derives from an adult with an advanced solid tumor such as melanoma, head and neck, liver or kidney cancer. The CDR3 DNA follows: TGTGCCAGTAGTATTTGGGGAGCCAAAAACATTCAGTACTTC. Translation: CASSIWGAKNIQYF. Variable domain in full (rest from reference TRBV19 and TRBJ2-4): DGGITQSPKYLFRKEGQNVTLSCEQNLNHDAMYWYRQDPGQGLRLIYYSQIVNDFQKGDIAEGYSVSREKKESFPLTVTSAQKNPTAFYLCASSIWGAKNIQYFGAGTRLSVL.